This T cell receptor (beta chain) was retrieved from a study of blood T cell repertoires in COVID-19. As for the study in general: Material from acute and convalescent COVID-19 was sourced from the United States, Italy and Spain. T cells, B-cell-depleted T cells, or PBMCs supplied cDNA or gDNA.

The CDR3 has 19 amino acids. The ends lost 0 bases at V and 3 bases at J; junction bases unmatched: 15. The germline V gene encodes CDR1 MNHNS and CDR2 SASEGT. As processed by the authors: Cell counts per sample came from amplifying reference gene primers. Produced via immunoSEQ multiplex PCR; TCRdb's table is partial and in-frame only. V and J calls and clone size follow that table, whereas D and trimming were derived from the DNA. Of approximately 88,000 clones listed, roughly nine tenths were seen once; the top ten hold around 14%. The TCR originated in a male donor with acute or convalescent COVID-19. The sequenced sample was peripheral blood. The chain links TRBV6-1 to TRBJ2-7; 9 positions match TRBD1. DNA for the CDR3: TGTGCCAGCAGTGAAGCGCAAGGTATAGGAACAGGGGGCCTCTACGAGCAGTACTTC. This gives the protein CASSEAQGIGTGGLYEQYF.